This T cell receptor beta chain was captured by sequencing in a study of T cell responses to AZD1222 COVID-19 vaccine. At the level of the study: Recipients boosted at about 4 weeks or about 12 weeks are pooled.

Study observations and caveats: Donors in the cohort were predominantly white British and more often female, and clonal diversity was possibly underestimated. The number of AZD1222 recipients seropositive at baseline was only five to seven. Spike-specific TCR repertoires showed rising breadth and depth after two AZD1222 doses.

Turning to this clone: Its antigen remains unknown.

Generated by immunoSEQ multiplex PCR, the TCRdb table keeps only in-frame clones and is missing some. The sample holds 150,000 to 170,000 clones, 90% seen once. The sample consisted of peripheral blood, taken on day 0 of AZD1222 vaccination. The clonotype comes from an adult in good health.

The CDR3 region is CASSLGAEQGRPLHF. The CDR3 region has the DNA TGCGCCAGCAGCTTGGGGGCCGAACAGGGGCGCCCCCTCCACTTT. The chain couples TRBV5-1 to TRBJ1-6; 7 nucleotides align to TRBD1. The CDR3 sequence is 15 residues long. The V gene's germline CDR1 is SGHRS and CDR2 YFSETQ. J was trimmed by 13 bases and V by 0 bases; bases with no gene match: 10.